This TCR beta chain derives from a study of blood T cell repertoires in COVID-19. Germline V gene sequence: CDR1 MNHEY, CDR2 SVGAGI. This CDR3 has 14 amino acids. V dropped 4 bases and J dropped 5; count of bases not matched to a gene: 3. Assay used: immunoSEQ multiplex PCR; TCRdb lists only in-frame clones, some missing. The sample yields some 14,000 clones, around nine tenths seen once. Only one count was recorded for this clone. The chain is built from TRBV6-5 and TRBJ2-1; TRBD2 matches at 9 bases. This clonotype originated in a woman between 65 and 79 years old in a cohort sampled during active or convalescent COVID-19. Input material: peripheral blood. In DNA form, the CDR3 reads TGTGCCAGCAGTTGGGCTAGCGGGGACAATGAGCAGTTCTTC. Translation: CASSWASGDNEQFF.